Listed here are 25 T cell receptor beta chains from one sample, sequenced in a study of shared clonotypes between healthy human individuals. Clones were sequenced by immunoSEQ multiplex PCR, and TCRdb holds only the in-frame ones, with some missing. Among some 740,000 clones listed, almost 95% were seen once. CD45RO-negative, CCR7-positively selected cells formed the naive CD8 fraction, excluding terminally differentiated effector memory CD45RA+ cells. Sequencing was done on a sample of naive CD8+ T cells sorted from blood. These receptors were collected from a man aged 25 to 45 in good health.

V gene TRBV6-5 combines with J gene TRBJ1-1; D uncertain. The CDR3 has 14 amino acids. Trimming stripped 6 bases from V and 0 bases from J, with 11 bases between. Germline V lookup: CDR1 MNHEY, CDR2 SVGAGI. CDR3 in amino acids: CASSKAALNTEAFF. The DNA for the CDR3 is TGTGCCAGCAGCAAGGCAGCCTTGAACACTGAAGCTTTCTTT.

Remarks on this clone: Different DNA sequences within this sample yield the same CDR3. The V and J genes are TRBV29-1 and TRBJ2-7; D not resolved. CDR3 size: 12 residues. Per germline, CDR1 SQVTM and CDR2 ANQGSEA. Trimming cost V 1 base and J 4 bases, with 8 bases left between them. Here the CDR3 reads CSVEGRNYEQYF. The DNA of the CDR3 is TGCAGCGTTGAAGGACGGAATTACGAGCAGTACTTC.

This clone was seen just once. The CDR3 region has the DNA TGTGCCAGCAGCCAAGATGCCAGGGATACCTACAATGAGCAGTTCTTC. Protein sequence: CASSQDARDTYNEQFF. The V gene is TRBV4-2, the J gene TRBJ2-1; possible D gene TRBD1, 5 bases. The CDR3 runs to 16 residues. With 0 bases removed from V and 2 bases from J, the gap between germline ends came to 11 bases. The V gene's germline CDR1 is LGHNA and CDR2 YNFKEQ.

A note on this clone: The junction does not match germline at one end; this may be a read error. DNA of the CDR3: TGTGCCAGCAGATTAGGCACAGATACGCAGTATTTT. Translation gives CASRLGTDTQYF. The V call is TRBV11-2, the J call TRBJ2-3; D ambiguous. The germline V gene encodes CDR1 SGHAT and CDR2 FQNNGV. The CDR3 loop spans 12 amino acids. The complete variable domain, with remaining parts taken from reference TRBV11-2 and TRBJ2-3, reads EAGVAQSPRYKIIEKRQSVAFWCNPISGHATLYWYQQILGQGPKLLIQFQNNGVVDDSQLPKDRFSAERLKGVDSTLKIQPAKLEDSAVYLCASRLGTDTQYFGPGTRLTVL.

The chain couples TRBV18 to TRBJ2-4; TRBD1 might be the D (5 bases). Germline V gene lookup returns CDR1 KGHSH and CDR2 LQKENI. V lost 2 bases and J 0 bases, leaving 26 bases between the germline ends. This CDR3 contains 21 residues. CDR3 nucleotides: TGTGCCAGCTCACCATTTACCCCACGACAGAGCCAGCGCCTAGCCAAAAACATTCAGTACTTC. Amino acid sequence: CASSPFTPRQSQRLAKNIQYF.

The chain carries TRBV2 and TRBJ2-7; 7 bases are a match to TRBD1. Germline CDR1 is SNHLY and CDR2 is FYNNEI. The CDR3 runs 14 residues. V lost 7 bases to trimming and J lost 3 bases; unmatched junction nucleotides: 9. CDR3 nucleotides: TGTGCCAGCAAAAAAGAGGGGGCGAACTACGAGCAGTACTTC. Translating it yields CASKKEGANYEQYF. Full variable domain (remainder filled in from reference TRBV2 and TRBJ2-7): EPEVTQTPSHQVTQMGQEVILRCVPISNHLYFYWYRQILGQKVEFLVSFYNNEISEKSEIFDDQFSVERPDGSNFTLKIRSTKLEDSAMYFCASKKEGANYEQYFGPGTRLTVT.

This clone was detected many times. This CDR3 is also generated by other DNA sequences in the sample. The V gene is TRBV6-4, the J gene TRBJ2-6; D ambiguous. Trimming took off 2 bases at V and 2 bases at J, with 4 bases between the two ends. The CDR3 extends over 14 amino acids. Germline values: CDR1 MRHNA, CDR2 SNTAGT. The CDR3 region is CASSDGAGANVLTF. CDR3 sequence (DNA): TGTGCCAGCAGTGACGGGGCTGGGGCCAACGTCCTGACTTTC.

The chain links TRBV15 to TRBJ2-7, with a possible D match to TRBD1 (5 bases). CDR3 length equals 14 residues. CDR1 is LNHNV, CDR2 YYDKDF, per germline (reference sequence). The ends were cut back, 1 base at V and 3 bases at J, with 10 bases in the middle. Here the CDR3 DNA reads TGTGCCACCAGCAGAGTCGGGCAGGGCTACGAGCAGTACTTC. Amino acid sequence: CATSRVGQGYEQYF.

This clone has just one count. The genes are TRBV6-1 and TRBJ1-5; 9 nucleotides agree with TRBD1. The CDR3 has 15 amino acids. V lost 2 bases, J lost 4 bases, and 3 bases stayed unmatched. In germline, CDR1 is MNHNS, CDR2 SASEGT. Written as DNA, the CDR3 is TGTGCCAGCAGTGAACTCGGACAGGGGAATCAGCCCCAGCATTTT. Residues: CASSELGQGNQPQHF.

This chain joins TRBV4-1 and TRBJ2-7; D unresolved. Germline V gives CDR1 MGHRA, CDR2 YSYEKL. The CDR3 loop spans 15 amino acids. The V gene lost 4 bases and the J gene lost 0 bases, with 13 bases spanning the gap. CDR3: CASSPTAQSSYEQYF. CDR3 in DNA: TGCGCCAGCAGCCCGACGGCGCAAAGCTCCTACGAGCAGTACTTC.

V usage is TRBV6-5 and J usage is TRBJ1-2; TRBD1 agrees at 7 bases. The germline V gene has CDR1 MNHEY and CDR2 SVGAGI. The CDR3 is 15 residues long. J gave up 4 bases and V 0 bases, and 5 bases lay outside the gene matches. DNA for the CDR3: TGTGCCAGCAGTTACTCCCCGGGACAGATCTATGGCTACACCTTC. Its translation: CASSYSPGQIYGYTF.

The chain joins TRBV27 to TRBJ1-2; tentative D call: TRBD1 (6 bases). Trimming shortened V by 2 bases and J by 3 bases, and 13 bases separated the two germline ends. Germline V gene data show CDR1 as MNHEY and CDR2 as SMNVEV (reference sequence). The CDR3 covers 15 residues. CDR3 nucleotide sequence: TGTGCCAGCAGTTTACTCCAGGGGCGCGACTATGGCTACACCTTC. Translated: CASSLLQGRDYGYTF.

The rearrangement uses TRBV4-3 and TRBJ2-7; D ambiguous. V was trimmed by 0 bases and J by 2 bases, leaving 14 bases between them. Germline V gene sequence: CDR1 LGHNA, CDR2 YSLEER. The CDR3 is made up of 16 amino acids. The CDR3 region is CASSQDRVFAAYEQYF. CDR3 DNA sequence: TGCGCCAGCAGCCAAGATCGGGTCTTCGCGGCCTACGAGCAGTACTTC.

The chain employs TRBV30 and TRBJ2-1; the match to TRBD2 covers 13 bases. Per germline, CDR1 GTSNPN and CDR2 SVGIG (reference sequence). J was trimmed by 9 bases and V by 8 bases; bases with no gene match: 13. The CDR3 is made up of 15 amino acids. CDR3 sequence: CAVTPGTSGMGEQFF. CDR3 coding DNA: TGTGCCGTCACACCTGGGACTAGCGGGATGGGTGAGCAGTTCTTC.

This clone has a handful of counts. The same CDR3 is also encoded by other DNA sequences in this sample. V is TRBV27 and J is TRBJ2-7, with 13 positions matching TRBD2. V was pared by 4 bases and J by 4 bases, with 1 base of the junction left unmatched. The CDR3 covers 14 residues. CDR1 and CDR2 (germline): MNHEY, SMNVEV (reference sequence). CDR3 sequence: CASSWTSGGYEQYF. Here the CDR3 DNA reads TGTGCCAGCAGTTGGACTAGCGGGGGATACGAGCAGTACTTC.

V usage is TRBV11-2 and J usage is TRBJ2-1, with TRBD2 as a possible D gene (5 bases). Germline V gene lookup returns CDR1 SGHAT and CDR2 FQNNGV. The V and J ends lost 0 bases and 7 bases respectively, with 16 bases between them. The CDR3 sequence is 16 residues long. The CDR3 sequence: CASSLDPGGAHNEQFF. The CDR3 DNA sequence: TGTGCCAGCAGCTTAGATCCCGGAGGCGCTCATAATGAGCAGTTCTTC.

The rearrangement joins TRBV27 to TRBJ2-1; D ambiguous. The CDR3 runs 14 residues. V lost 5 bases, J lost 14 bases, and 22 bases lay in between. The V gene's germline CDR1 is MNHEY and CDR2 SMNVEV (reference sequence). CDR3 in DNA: TGTGCCAGCAGTCACCAGAACCGGCCCCGAGAGGAGTTCTTC. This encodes CASSHQNRPREEFF.

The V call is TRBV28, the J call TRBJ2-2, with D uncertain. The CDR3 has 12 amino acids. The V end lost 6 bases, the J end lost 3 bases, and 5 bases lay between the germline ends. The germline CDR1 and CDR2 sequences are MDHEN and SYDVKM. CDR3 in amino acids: CASSHDTGELFF. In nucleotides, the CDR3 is TGTGCCAGCAGCCACGACACCGGGGAGCTGTTTTTT. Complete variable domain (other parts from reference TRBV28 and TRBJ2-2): DVKVTQSSRYLVKRTGEKVFLECVQDMDHENMFWYRQDPGLGLRLIYFSYDVKMKEKGDIPEGYSVSREKKERFSLILESASTNQTSMYLCASSHDTGELFFGEGSRLTVL.

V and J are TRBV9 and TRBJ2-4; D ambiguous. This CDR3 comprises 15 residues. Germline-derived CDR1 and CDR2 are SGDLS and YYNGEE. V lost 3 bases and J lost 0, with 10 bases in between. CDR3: CASSASGTAKNIQYF. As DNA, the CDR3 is TGTGCCAGCAGCGCCTCGGGTACAGCCAAAAACATTCAGTACTTC. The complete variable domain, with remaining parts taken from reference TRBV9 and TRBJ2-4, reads DSGVTQTPKHLITATGQRVTLRCSPRSGDLSVYWYQQSLDQGLQFLIQYYNGEERAKGNILERFSAQQFPDLHSELNLSSLELGDSALYFCASSASGTAKNIQYFGAGTRLSVL.

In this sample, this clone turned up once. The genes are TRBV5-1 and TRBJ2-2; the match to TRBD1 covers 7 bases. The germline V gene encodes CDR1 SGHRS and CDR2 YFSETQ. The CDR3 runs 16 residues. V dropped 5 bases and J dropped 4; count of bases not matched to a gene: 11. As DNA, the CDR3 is TGCGCCAGCAGTACGACAGGGACCCAGTCCACCGGGGAGCTGTTTTTT. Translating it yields CASSTTGTQSTGELFF.

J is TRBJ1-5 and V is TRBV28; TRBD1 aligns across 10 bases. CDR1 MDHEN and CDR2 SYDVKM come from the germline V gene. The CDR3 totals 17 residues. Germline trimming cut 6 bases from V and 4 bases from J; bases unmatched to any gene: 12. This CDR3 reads CASRIPSGTGVNQPQHF. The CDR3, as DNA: TGTGCCAGCAGAATTCCGTCCGGGACAGGGGTTAATCAGCCCCAGCATTTT.

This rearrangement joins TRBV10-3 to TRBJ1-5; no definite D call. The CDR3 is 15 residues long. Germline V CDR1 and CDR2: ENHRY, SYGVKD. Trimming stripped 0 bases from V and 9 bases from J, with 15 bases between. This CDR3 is CAISESILAGLPQHF. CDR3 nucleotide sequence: TGTGCCATCAGTGAGTCTATCTTGGCAGGTCTGCCCCAGCATTTT.

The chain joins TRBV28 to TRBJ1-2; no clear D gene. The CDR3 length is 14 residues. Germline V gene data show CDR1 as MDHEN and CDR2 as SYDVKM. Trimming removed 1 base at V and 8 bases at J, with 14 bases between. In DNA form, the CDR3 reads TGTGCCAGCAGTTTATTGGGGTTGCGGGCGGGCTACACCTTC. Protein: CASSLLGLRAGYTF.

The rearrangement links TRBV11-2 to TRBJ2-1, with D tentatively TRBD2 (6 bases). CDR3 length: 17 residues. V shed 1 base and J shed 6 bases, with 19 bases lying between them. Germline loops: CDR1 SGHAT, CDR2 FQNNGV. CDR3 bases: TGTGCCAGCAGCTTAGTAGATAGCGGTGTCGGGGGCAATGAGCAGTTCTTC. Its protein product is CASSLVDSGVGGNEQFF.

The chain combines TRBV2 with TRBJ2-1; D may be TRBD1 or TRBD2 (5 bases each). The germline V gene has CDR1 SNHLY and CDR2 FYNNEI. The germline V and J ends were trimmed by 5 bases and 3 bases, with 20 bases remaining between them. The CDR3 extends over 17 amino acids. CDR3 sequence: CASSLSGTMGYYNEQFF. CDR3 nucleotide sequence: TGTGCCAGCAGTCTCAGTGGGACCATGGGTTACTACAATGAGCAGTTCTTC.